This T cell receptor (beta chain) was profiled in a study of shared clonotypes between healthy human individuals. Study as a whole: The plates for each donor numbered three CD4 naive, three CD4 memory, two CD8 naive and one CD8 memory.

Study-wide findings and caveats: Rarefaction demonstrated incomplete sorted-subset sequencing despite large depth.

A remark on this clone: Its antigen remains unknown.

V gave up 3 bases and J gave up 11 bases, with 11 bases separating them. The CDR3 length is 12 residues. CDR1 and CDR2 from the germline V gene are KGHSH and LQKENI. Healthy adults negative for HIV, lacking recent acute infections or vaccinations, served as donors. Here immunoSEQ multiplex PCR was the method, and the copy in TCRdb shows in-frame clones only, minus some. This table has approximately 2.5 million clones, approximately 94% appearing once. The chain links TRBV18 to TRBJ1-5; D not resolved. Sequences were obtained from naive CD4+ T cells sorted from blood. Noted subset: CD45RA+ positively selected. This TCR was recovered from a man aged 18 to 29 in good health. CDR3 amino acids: CASSPGTEAQHF. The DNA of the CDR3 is TGTGCCAGCTCACCCGGTACGGAAGCCCAGCATTTT. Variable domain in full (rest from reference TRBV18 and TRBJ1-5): NAGVMQNPRHLVRRRGQEARLRCSPMKGHSHVYWYRQLPEEGLKFMVYLQKENIIDESGMPKERFSAEFPKEGPSILRIQQVVRGDSAAYFCASSPGTEAQHFGDGTRLSIL.